One T cell receptor (beta chain) is described in this entry. The record originates from a study of T cells in Graves' hyperthyroidism and ophthalmopathy. Not enrolled were patients with uncontrolled infection, other autoimmune disease, pregnancy or lactation. A 10 ml volume of fresh peripheral blood provided the PBMCs. Amplified TCR beta CDR3 regions came from RNA transcripts. The HTBI set primed first-round TCR CDR3 RT-PCR. TCRdb recomputed calls from the multiplex PCR reads with MiXCR, one row per CDR3 protein. Among over 700,000 distinct CDR3 sequences, around 38% were seen once, and the ten largest hold over 8%. The sequenced sample consisted of blood. The sequence came from a man aged 18 to 29 with Graves' hyperthyroidism.

CDR3 residues: CASSFGRIDGYGYTF. CDR3 DNA: TGTGCCAGCAGCTTCGGCCGTATCGACGGGTATGGCTACACCTTC. The chain has TRBV13 and TRBJ1-2; D is ambiguous. There are 15 residues in the CDR3. The V gene's germline CDR1 is PRHDT and CDR2 FYEKMQ (reference sequence). V gave up 3 bases and J gave up 5 bases, with 16 bases separating them.